This T cell receptor (beta chain) was documented in a study of cytomegalovirus exposure and HLA in healthy donors. The table came from immunoSEQ multiplex PCR; TCRdb's copy has only in-frame clones and leaves some out. The sample holds some 120,000 clones, nearly 90% seen once. The CDR3 has 16 amino acids. V was pared by 5 bases and J by 1 base, with 4 bases of the junction left unmatched. Germline V gene data show CDR1 as SGHTS and CDR2 as YDEGEE. Specimen: PBMCs. This TCR was sampled from a young woman in good health and CMV-seronegative. The rearrangement joins TRBV5-8 to TRBJ2-2, with 11 bases aligning to TRBD2. CDR3 amino acids: CASSLGTSGNTGELFF. The CDR3 DNA sequence: TGTGCCAGCAGTTTAGGGACTAGCGGGAACACCGGGGAGCTGTTTTTT.